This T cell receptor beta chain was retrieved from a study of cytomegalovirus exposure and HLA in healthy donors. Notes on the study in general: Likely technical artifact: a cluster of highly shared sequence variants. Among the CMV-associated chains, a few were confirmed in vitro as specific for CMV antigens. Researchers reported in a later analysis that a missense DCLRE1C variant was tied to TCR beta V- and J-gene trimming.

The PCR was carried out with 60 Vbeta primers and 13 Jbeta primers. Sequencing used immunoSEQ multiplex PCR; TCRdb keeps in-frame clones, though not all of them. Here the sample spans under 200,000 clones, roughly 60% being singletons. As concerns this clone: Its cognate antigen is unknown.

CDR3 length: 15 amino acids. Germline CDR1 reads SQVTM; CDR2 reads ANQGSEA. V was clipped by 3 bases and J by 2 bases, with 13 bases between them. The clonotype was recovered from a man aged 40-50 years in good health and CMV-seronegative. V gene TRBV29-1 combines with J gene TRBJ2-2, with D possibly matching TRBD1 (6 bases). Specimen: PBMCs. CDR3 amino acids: CSVELGRGNTGELFF. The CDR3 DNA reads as TGCAGCGTTGAGTTGGGCAGGGGTAACACCGGGGAGCTGTTTTTT.